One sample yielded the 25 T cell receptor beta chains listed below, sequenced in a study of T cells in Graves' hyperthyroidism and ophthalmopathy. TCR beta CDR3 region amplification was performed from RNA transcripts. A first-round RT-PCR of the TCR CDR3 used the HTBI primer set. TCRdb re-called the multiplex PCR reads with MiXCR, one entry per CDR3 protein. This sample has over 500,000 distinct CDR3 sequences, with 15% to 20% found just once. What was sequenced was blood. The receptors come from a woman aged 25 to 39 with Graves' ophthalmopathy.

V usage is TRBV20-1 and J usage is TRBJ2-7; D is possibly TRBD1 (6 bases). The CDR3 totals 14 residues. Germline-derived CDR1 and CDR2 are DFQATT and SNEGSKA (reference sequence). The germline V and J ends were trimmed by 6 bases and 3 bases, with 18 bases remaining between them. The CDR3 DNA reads TGCAGTGCCCTGACTGGGACAACCGACTACGAGCAGTACTTC. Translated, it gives CSALTGTTDYEQYF.

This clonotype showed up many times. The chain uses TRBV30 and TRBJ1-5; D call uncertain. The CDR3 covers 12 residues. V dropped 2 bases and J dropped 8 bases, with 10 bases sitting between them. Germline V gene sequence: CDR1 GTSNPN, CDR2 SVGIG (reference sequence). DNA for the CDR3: TGTGCCTGGAGTCCAGGAAGGGAGCCCCAGCATTTT. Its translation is CAWSPGREPQHF.

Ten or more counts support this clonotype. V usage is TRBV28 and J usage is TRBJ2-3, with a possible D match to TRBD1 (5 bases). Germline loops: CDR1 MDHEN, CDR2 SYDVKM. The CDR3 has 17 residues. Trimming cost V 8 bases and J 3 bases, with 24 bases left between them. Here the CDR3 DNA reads TGTGCCAGCGTCCGCTGGGCTGACAGAACTCCAACAGATACGCAGTATTTT. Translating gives CASVRWADRTPTDTQYF.

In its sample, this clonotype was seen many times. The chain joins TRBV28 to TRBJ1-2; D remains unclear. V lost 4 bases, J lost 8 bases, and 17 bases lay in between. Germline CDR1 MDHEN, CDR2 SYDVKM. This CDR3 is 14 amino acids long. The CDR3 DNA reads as TGTGCCAGCAGTTCCGGAGGGATCGGGAAGGGCTACACCTTC. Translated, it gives CASSSGGIGKGYTF.

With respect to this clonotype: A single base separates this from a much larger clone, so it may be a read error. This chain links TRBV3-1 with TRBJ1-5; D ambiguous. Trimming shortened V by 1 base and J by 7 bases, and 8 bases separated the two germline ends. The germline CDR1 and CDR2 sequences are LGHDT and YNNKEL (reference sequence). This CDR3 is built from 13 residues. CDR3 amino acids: CASSQGVGQPQHF. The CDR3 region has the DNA TGTGCCAGCAGCCAAGGTGTCGGACAGCCCCAGCATTTT. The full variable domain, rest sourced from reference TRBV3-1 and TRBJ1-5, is DTAVSQTPKYLVTQMGNDKSIKCEQNLGHDTMYWYKQDSKKFLKIMFSYNNKELIINETVPNRFSPKSPDKAHLNLHINSLELGDSAVYFCASSQGVGQPQHFGDGTRLSIL.

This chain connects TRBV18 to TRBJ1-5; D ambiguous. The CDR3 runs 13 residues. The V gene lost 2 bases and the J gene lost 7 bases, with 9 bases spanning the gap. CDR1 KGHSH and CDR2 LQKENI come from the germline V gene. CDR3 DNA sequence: TGTGCCAGCTCACCAACAGTGTTACAGCCCCAGCATTTT. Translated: CASSPTVLQPQHF.

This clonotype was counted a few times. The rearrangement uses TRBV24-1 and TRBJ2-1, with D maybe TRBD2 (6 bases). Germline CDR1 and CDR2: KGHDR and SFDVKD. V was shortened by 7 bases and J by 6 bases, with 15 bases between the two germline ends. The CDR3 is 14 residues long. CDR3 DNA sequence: TGTGCCACCAGCATTTCGGACTATTCCAATGAGCAGTTCTTC. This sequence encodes CATSISDYSNEQFF.

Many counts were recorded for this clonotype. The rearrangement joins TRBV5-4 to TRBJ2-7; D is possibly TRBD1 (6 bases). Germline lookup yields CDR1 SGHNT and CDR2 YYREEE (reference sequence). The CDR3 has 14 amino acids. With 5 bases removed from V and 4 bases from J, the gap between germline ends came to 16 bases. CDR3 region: CASRRGQSEYEQYF. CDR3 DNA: TGTGCCAGCAGGCGTGGACAGTCAGAGTACGAGCAGTACTTC.

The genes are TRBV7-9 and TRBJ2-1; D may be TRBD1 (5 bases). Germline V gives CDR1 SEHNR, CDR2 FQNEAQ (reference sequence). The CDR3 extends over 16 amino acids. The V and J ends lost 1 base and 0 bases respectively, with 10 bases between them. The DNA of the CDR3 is TGTGCCAGCAGCTTAGAGTGGGGCAGCTCCTACAATGAGCAGTTCTTC. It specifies CASSLEWGSSYNEQFF.

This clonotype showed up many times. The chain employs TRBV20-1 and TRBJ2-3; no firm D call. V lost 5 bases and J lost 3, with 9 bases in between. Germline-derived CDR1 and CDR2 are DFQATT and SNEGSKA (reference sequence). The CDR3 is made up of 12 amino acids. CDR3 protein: CSASKRTDTQYF. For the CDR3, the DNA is TGCAGTGCTTCCAAGCGTACAGATACGCAGTATTTT.

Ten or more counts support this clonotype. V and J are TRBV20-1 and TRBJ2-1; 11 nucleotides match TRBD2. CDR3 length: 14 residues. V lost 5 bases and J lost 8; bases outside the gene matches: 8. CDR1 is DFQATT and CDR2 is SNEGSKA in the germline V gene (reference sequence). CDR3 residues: CSAVTSGGSHEQFF. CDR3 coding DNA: TGCAGTGCTGTTACTAGCGGGGGATCCCATGAGCAGTTCTTC.

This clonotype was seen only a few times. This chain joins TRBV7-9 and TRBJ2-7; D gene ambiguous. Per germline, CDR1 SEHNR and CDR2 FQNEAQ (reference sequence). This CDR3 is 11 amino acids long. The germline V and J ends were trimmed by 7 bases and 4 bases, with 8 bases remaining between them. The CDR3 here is CASTPIYEQYF. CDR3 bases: TGTGCCAGCACCCCCATTTACGAGCAGTACTTC.

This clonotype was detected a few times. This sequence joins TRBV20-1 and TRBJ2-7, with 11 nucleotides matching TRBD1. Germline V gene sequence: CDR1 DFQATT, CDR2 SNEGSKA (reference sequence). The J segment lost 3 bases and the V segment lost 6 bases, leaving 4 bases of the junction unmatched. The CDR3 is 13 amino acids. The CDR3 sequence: CSAGGQGGYEQYF. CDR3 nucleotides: TGCAGTGCAGGGGGACAGGGGGGCTACGAGCAGTACTTC.

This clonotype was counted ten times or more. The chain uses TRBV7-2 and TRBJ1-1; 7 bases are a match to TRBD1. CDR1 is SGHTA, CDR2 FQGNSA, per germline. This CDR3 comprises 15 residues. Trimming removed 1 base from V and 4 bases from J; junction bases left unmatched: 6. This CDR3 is CASSLVVQGLTEAFF. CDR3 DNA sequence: TGTGCCAGCAGCTTAGTCGTACAGGGGCTCACTGAAGCTTTCTTT.

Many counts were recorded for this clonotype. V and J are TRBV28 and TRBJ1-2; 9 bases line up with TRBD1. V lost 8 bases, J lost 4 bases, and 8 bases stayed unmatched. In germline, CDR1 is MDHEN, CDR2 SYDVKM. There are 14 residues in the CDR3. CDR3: CASRRTGDGYGYTF. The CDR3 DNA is TGTGCCAGCCGACGGACAGGGGATGGCTATGGCTACACCTTC.

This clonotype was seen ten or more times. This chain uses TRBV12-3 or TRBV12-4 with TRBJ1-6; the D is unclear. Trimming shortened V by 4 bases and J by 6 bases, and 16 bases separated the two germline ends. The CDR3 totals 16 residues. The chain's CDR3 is CASSSGWRQSNSPLHF. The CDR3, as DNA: TGTGCCAGCAGTTCCGGGTGGAGGCAGAGTAATTCACCCCTCCACTTT.

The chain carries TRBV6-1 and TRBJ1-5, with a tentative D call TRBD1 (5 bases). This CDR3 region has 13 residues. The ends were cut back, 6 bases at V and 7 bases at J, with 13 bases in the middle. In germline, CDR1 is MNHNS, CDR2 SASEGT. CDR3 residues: CASSQTTAQPQHF. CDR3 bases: TGTGCCAGCAGCCAGACGACAGCCCAGCCCCAGCATTTT.

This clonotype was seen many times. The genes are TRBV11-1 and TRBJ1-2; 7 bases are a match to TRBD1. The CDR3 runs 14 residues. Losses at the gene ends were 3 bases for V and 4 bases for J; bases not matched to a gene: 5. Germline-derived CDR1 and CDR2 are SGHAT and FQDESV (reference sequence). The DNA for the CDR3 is TGTGCCAGCAGCTTCCGGGACAGCTTCTATGGCTACACCTTC. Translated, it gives CASSFRDSFYGYTF.

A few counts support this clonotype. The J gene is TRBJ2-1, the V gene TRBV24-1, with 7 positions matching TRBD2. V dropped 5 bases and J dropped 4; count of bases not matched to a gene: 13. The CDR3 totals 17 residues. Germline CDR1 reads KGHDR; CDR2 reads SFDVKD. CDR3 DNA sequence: TGTGCCACCAGTGGAGGTCTAGTTGGGGGGGTGTACAATGAGCAGTTCTTC. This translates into CATSGGLVGGVYNEQFF.

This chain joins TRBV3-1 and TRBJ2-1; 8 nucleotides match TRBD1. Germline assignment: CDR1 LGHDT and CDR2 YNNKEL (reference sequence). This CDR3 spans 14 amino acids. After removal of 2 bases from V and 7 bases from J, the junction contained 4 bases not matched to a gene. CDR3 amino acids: CASSQPTGANEQFF. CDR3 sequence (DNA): TGTGCCAGCAGCCAACCGACAGGGGCAAATGAGCAGTTCTTC.

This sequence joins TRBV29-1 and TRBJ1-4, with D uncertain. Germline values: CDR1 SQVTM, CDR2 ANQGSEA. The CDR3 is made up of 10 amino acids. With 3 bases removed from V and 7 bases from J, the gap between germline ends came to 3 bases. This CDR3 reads CSVEAEKLFF. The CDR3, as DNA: TGCAGCGTTGAGGCTGAAAAACTGTTTTTT.

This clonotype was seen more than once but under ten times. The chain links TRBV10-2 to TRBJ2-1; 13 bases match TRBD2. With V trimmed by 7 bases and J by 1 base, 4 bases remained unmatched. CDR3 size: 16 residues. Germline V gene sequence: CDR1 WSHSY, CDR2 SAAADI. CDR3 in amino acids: CASIGTSGASYNEQFF. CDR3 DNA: TGCGCCAGCATAGGGACTAGCGGGGCTTCCTACAATGAGCAGTTCTTC.

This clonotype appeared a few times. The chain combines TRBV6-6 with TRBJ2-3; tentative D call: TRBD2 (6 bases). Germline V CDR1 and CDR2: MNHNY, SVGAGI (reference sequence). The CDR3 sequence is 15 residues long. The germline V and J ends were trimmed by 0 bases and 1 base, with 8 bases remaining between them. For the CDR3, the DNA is TGTGCCAGCAGTTACTCGGGACTCCGCACAGATACGCAGTATTTT. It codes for CASSYSGLRTDTQYF.

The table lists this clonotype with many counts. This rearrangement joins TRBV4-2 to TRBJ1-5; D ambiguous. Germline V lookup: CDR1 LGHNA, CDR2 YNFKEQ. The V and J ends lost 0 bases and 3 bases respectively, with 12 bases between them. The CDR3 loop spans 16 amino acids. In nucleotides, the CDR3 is TGTGCCAGCAGCCAAGACCCCCAGCTCGACAATCAGCCCCAGCATTTT. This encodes CASSQDPQLDNQPQHF.

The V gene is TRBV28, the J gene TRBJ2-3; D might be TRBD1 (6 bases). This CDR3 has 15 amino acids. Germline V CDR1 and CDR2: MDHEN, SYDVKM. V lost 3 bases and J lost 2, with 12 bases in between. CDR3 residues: CASSLWQGTTDTQYF. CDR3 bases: TGTGCCAGCAGTTTGTGGCAGGGGACCACAGATACGCAGTATTTT.